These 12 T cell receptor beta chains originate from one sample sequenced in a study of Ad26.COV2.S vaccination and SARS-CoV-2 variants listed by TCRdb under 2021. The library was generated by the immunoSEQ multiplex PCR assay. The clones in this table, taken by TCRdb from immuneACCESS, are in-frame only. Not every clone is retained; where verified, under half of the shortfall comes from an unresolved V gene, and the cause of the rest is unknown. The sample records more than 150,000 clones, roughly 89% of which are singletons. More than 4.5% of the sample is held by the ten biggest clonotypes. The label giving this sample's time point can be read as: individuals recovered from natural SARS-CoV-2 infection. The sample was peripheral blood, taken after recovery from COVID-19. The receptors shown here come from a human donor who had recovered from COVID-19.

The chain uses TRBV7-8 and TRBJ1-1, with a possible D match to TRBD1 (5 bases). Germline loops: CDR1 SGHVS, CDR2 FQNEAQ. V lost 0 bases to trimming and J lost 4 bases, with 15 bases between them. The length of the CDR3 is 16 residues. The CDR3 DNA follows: TGTGCCAGCAGCTTAGCGCTGTGGGGCATGGTCACTGAAGCTTTCTTT. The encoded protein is CASSLALWGMVTEAFF.

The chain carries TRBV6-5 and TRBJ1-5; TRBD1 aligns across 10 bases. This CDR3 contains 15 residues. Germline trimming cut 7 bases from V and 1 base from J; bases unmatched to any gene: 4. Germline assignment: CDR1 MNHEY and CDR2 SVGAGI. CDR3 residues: CASIDRGLSNQPQHF. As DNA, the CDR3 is TGTGCCAGCATAGACAGGGGGCTAAGCAATCAGCCCCAGCATTTT.

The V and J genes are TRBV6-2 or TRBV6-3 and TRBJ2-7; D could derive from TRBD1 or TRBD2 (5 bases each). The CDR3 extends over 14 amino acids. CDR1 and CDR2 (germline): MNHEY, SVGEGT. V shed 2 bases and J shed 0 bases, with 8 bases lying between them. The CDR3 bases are TGTGCCAGCAGTTACACGGGACCCTCCTACGAGCAGTACTTC. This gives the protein CASSYTGPSYEQYF.

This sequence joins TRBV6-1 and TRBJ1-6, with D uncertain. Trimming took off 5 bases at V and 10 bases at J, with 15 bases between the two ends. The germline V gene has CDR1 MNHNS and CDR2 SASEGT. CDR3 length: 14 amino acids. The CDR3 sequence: CASSNPELHSPLHF. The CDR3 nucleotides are TGTGCCAGCAGTAATCCGGAGCTCCACTCACCCCTCCACTTT.

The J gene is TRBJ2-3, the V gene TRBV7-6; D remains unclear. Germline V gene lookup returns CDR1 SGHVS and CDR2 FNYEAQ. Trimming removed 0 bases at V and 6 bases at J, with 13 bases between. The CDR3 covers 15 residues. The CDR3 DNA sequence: TGTGCCAGCAGCTTAGCTGGTGGGTTCGGGGATACGCAGTATTTT. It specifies CASSLAGGFGDTQYF. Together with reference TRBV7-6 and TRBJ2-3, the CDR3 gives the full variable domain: GAGVSQSPRYKVTKRGQDVALRCDPISGHVSLYWYRQALGQGPEFLTYFNYEAQQDKSGLPNDRFSAERPEGSISTLTIQRTEQRDSAMYRCASSLAGGFGDTQYFGPGTRLTVL.

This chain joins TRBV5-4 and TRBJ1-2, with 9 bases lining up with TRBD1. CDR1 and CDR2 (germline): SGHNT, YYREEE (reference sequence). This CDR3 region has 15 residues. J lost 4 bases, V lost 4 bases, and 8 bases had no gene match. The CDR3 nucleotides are TGTGCCAGCAGCAGGGAGGGACAGGGCCTCTATGGCTACACCTTC. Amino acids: CASSREGQGLYGYTF.

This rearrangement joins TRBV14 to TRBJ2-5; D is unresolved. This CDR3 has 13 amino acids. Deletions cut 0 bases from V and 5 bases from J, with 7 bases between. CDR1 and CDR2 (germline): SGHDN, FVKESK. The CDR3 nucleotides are TGTGCCAGCAGCCAAGATCTGCGGGAGACCCAGTACTTC. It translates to CASSQDLRETQYF.

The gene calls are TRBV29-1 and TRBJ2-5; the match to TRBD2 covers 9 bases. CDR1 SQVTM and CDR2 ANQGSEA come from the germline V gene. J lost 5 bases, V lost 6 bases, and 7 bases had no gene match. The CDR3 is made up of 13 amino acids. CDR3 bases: TGCAGCGTCCTACAGAGCGGGAGGGAGACCCAGTACTTC. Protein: CSVLQSGRETQYF.

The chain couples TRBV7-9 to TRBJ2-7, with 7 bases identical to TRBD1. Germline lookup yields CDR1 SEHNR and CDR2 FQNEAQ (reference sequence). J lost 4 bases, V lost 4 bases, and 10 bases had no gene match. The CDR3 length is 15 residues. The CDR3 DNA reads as TGTGCCAGCAGCTCCCGGACAGGAATCCAGTACGAGCAGTACTTC. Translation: CASSSRTGIQYEQYF.

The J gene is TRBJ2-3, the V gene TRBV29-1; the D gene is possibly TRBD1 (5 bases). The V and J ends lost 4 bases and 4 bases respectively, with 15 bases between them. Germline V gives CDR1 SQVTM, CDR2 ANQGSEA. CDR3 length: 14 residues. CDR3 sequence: CSVGGRAYSDTQYF. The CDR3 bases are TGCAGCGTTGGAGGCAGGGCCTACTCAGATACGCAGTATTTT.

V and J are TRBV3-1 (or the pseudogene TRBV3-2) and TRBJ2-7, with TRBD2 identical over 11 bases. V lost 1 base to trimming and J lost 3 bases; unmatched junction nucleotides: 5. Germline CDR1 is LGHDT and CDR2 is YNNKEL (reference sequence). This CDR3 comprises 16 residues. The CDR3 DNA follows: TGTGCCAGCAGCCAAGTGACTAGCGGGGCCCACTACGAGCAGTACTTC. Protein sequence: CASSQVTSGAHYEQYF.

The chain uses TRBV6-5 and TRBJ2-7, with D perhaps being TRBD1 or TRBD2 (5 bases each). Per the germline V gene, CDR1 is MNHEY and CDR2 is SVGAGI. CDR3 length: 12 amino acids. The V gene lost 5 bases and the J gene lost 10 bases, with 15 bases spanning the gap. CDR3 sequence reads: CASSQNRDRQYF. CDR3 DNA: TGTGCCAGCAGTCAGAACCGGGACCGACAGTACTTC.